This TCR beta chain was obtained from a study of CD8+CD57+ T cells in acquired aplastic anemia. Study summary: Average DNA yield from sorted CD4+ and CD8+ cells was roughly 3 ug.

Previously, flow cytometry had revealed CD8+CD57+ cell expansion in the patients chosen for sequencing. Each of the patients presented with severe acquired aplastic anemia. The CDR3 consists of 14 residues. The germline V and J ends were trimmed by 0 bases and 6 bases, with 11 bases remaining between them. Germline assignment: CDR1 LGHNA and CDR2 YSLEER. It was genomic DNA that served as the template for profiling TCR beta VDJ and CDR3. Using its own MiXCR run on the reads, TCRdb lists one record per CDR3 protein. The table has around 430,000 distinct CDR3 sequences, under 40% seen once; the top ten hold around 0.82%.

The material sequenced was sorted CD4+, CD8+, or CD8+CD57+ T cells (not recorded which) from PBMCs. The source is a human donor with aplastic anemia. This chain connects TRBV4-3 to TRBJ1-1; D call uncertain. This chain's CDR3 is CASSQEGRSSEAFF. The CDR3 nucleotides are TGCGCCAGCAGCCAAGAGGGTCGCTCCTCTGAAGCTTTCTTT.